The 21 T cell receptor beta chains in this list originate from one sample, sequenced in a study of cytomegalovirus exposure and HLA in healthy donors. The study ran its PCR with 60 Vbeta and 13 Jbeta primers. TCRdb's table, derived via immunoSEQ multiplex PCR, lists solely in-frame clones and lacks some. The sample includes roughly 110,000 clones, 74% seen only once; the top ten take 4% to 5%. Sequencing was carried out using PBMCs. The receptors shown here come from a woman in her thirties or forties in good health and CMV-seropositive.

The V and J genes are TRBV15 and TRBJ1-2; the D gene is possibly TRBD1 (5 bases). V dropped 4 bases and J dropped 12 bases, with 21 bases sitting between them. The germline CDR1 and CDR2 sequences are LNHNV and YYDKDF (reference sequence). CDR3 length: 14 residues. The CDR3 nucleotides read TGTGCCACCAGCACACCTAACGGCAGGGCAGGAAACACCTTC. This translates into CATSTPNGRAGNTF.

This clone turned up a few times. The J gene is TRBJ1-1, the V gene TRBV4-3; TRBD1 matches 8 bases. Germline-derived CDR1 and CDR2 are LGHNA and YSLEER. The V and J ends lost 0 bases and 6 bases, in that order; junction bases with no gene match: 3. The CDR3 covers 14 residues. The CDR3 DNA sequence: TGCGCCAGCAGCCAAGACAGGGGGCAATCTGAAGCTTTCTTT. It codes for CASSQDRGQSEAFF.

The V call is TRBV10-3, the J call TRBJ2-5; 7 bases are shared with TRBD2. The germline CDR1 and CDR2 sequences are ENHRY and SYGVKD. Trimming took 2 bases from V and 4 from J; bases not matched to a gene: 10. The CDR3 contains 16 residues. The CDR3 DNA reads TGTGCCATCAGTGAGGGAAGCGGGACGTTGAGAGAGACCCAGTACTTC. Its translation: CAISEGSGTLRETQYF.

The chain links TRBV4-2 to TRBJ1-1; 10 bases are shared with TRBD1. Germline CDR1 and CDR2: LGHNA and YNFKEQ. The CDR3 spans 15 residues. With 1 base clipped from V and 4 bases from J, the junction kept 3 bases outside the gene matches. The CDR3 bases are TGTGCCAGCAGCCAAGCGGGACAGGGGAGCACTGAAGCTTTCTTT. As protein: CASSQAGQGSTEAFF.

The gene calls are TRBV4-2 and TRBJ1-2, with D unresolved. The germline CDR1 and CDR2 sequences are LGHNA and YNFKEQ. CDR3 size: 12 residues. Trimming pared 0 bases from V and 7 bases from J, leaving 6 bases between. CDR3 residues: CASSQDSLGYTF. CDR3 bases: TGTGCCAGCAGCCAAGACTCACTTGGCTACACCTTC.

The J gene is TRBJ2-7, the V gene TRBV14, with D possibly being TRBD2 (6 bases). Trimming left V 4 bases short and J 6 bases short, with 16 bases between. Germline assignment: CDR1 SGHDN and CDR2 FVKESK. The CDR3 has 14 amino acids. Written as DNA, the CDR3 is TGTGCCAGCAGCCCCTACGGACGAGCGGGCGAGCAGTACTTC. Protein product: CASSPYGRAGEQYF.

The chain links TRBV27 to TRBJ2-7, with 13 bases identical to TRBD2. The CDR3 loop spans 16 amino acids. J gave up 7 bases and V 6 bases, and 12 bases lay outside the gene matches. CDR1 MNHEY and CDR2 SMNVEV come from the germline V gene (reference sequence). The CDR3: CASSRLAGGQSWEQYF. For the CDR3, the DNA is TGTGCCAGCAGCAGACTAGCGGGAGGTCAATCGTGGGAGCAGTACTTC.

CDR3 DNA: TGTGCCAGCAGCCAGGACACCCGTCATAGAATGGTGAAGAATAAACTGTTTTTT. It yields the protein CASSQDTRHRMVKNKLFF. The V and J genes are TRBV9 and TRBJ1-4; the D gene is possibly TRBD1 (5 bases). The CDR3 has 18 residues. Germline V gene lookup returns CDR1 SGDLS and CDR2 YYNGEE. Deletions cut 4 bases from V and 11 bases from J, with 30 bases between.

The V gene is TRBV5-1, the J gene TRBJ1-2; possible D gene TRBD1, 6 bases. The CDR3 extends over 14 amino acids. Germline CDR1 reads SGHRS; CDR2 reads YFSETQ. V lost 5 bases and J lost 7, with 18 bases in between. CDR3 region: CASSPDRPTRGYTF. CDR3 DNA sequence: TGCGCCAGCAGTCCCGACAGGCCGACTCGTGGCTACACCTTC.

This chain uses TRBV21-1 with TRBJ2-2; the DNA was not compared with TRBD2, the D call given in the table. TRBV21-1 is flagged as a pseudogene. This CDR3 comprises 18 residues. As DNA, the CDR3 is TGTGCCAGCAGCAAATGGACCCGCGGACTAGCGGGCACCGGGGAGCTGTTTTTT. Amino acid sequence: CASSKWTRGLAGTGELFF.

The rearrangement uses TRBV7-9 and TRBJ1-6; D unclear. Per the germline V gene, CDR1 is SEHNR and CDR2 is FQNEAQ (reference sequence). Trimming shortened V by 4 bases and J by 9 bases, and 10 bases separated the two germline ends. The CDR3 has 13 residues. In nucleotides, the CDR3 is TGTGCCAGCAGCTCCGGCGGGGTTTCACCCCTCCACTTT. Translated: CASSSGGVSPLHF.

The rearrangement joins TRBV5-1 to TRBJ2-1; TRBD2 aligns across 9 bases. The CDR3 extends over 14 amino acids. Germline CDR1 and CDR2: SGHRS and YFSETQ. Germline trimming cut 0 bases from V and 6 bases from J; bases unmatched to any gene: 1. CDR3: CASSLGRGGNEQFF. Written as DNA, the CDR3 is TGCGCCAGCAGCTTGGGGCGGGGGGGCAATGAGCAGTTCTTC. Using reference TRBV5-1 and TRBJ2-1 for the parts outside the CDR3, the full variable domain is KAGVTQTPRYLIKTRGQQVTLSCSPISGHRSVSWYQQTPGQGLQFLFEYFSETQRNKGNFPGRFSGRQFSNSRSEMNVSTLELGDSALYLCASSLGRGGNEQFFGPGTRLTVL.

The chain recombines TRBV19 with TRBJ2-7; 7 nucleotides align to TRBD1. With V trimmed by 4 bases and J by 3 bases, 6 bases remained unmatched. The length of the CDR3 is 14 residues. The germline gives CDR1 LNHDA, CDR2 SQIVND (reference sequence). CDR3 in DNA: TGTGCCAGTAGTAGAGCCGGGACAGACTACGAGCAGTACTTC. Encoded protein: CASSRAGTDYEQYF.

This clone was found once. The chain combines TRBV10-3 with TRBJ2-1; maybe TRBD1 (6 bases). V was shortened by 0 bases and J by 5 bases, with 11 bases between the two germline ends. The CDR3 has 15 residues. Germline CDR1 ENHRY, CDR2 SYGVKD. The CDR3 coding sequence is TGTGCCATCAGTGAGTCTAACAGGGCCGACAATGAGCAGTTCTTC. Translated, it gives CAISESNRADNEQFF.

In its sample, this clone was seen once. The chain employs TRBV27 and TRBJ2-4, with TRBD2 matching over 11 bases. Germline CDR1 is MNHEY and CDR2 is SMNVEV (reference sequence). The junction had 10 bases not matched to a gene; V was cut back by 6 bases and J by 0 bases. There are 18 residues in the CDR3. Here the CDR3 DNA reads TGTGCCAGCAGCCCGACGGGACTAGCGGCACTAGCCAAAAACATTCAGTACTTC. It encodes CASSPTGLAALAKNIQYF.

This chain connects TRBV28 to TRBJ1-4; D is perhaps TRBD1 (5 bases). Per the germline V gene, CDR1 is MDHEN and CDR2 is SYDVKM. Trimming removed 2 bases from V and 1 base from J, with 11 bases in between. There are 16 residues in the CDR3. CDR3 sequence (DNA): TGTGCCAGCAGTTTAACAGGAGCAGGAACTAATGAAAAACTGTTTTTT. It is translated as CASSLTGAGTNEKLFF.

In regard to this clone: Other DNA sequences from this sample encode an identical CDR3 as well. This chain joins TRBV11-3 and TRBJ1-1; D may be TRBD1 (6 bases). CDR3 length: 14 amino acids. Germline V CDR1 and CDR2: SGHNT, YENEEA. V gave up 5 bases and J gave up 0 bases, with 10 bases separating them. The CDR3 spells CASSLGGLNTEAFF. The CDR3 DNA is TGTGCCAGCAGCCTCGGGGGGCTGAACACTGAAGCTTTCTTT.

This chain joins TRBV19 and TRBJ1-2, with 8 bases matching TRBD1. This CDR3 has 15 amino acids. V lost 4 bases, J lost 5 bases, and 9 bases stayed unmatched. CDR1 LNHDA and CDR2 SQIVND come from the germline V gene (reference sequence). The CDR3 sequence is CASSTQSGGRYGYTF. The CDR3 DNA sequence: TGTGCCAGTAGTACCCAGTCAGGGGGCAGATATGGCTACACCTTC. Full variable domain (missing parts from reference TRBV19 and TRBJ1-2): DGGITQSPKYLFRKEGQNVTLSCEQNLNHDAMYWYRQDPGQGLRLIYYSQIVNDFQKGDIAEGYSVSREKKESFPLTVTSAQKNPTAFYLCASSTQSGGRYGYTFGSGTRLTVV.

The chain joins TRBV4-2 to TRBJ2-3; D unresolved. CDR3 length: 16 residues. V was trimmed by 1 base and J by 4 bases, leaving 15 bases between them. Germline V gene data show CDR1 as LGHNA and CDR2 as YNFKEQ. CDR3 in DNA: TGTGCCAGCAGCCAAGGTATGGCTAGTACTTCAGATACGCAGTATTTT. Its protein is CASSQGMASTSDTQYF.

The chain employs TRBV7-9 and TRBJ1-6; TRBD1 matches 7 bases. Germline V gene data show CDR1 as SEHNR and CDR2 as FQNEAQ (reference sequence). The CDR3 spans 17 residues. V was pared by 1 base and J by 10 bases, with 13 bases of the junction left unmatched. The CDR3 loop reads CASSLDGWGQRHSPLHF. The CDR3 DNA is TGTGCCAGCAGCTTAGACGGGTGGGGACAGAGACACTCACCCCTCCACTTT.

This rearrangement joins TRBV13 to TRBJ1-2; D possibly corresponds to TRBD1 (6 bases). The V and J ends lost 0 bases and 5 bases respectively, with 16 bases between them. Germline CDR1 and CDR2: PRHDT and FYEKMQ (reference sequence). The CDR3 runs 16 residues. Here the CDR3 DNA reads TGTGCCAGCAGCTTAGGTCAGGGGTTAACTACGTATGGCTACACCTTC. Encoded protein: CASSLGQGLTTYGYTF. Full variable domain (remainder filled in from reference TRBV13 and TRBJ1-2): AAGVIQSPRHLIKEKRETATLKCYPIPRHDTVYWYQQGPGQDPQFLISFYEKMQSDKGSIPDRFSAQQFSDYHSELNMSSLELGDSALYFCASSLGQGLTTYGYTFGSGTRLTVV.